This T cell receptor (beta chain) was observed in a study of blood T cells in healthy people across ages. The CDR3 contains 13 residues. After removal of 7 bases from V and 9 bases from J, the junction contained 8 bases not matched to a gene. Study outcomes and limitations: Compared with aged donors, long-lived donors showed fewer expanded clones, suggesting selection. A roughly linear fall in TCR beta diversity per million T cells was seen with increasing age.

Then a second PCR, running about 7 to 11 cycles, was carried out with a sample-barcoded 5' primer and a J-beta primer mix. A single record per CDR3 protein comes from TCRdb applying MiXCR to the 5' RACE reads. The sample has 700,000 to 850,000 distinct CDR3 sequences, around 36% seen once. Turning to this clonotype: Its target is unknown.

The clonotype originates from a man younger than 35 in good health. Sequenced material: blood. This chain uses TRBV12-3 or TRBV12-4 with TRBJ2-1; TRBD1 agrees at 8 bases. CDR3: CASNQGAGGEQFF. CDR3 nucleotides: TGTGCCAGCAACCAGGGGGCTGGCGGTGAGCAGTTCTTC.